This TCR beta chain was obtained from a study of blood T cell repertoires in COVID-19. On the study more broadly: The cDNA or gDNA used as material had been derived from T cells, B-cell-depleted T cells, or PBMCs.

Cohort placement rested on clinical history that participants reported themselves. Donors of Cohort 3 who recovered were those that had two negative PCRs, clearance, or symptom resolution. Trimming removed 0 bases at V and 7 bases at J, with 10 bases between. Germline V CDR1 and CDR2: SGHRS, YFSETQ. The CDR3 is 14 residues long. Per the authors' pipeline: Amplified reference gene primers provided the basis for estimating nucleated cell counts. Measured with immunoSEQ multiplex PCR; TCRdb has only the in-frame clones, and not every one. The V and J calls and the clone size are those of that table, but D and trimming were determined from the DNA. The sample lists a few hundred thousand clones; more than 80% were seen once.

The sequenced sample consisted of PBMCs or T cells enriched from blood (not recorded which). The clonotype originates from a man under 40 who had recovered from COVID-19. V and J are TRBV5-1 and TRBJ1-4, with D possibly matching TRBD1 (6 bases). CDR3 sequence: CASSLGQGSEKLFF. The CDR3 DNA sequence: TGCGCCAGCAGCTTGGGGCAGGGGAGTGAAAAACTGTTTTTT.